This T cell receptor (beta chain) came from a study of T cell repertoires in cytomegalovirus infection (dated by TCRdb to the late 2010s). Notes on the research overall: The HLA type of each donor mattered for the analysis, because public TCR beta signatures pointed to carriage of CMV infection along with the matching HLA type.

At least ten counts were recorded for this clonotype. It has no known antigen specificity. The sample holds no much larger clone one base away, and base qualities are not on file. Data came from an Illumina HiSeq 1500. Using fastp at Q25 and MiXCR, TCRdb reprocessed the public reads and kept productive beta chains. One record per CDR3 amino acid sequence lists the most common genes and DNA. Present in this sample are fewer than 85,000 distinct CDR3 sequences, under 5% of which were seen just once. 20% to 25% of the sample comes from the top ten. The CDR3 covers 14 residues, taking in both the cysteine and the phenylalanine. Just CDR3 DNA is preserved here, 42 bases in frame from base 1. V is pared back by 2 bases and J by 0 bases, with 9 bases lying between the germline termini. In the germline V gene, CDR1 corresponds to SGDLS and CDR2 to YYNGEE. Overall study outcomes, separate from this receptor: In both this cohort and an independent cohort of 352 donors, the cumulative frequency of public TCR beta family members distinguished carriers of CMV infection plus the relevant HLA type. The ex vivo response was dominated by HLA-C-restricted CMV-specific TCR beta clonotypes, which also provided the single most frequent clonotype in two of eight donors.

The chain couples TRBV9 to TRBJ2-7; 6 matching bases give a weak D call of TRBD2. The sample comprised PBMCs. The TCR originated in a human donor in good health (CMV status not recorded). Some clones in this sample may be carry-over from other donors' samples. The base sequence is TGTGCCAGCAGCGTCGGGACTCTCTCCTACGAGCAGTACTTC. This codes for CASSVGTLSYEQYF.